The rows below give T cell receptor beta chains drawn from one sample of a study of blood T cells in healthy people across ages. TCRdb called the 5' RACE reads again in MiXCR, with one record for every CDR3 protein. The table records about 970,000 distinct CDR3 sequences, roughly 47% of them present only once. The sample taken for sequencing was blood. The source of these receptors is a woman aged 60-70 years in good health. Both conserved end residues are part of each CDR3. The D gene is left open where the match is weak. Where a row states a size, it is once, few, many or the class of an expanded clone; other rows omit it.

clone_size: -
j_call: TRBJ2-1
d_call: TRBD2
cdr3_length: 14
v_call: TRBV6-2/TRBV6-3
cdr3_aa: CASSYIGRGNEQFF
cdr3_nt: TGTGCCAGCAGTTACATCGGGAGGGGGAATGAGCAGTTCTTC

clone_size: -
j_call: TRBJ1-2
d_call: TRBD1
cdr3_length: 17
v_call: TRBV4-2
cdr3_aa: CASSQDKNRGSNYGNTF
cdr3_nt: TGTGCCAGCAGCCAAGATAAGAACAGGGGGAGTAACTATGGCAACACCTTC

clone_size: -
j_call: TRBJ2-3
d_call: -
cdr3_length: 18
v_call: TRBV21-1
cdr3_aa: CASSNHLRARTSTDTQYF
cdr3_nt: TGTGCCAGCAGCAACCACCTACGAGCGCGCACTAGCACAGATACGCAGTATTTT

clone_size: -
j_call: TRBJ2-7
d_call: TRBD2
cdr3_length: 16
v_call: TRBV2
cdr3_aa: CASESSGRLRTYEQYF
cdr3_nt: TGTGCCAGCGAGTCTAGCGGGAGGTTAAGAACCTACGAGCAGTACTTC

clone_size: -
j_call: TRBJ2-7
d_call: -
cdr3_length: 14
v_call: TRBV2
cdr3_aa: CASNVDRSSYEQYF
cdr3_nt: TGTGCCAGCAATGTCGACAGGAGCTCCTACGAGCAGTACTTC

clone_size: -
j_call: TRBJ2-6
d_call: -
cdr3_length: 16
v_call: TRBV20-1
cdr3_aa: CSASGGGTSGANVLTF
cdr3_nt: TGCAGTGCTAGTGGGGGGGGCACTTCTGGGGCCAACGTCCTGACTTTC

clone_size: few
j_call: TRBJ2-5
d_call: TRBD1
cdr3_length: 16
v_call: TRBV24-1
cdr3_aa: CATSDPRDRDQETQYF
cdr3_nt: TGTGCCACCAGTGATCCCCGGGACAGAGACCAAGAGACCCAGTACTTC

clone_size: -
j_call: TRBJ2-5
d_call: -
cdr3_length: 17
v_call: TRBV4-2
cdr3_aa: CASSQVRGGTSYNEQYF
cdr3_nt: TGTGCCAGCAGCCAAGTAAGGGGAGGCACCTCCTACAATGAGCAGTACTTC

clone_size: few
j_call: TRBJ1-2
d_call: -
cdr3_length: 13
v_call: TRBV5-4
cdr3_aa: CASSPIPREGYTF
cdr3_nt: TGTGCCAGCAGCCCCATACCCCGGGAGGGCTACACCTTC

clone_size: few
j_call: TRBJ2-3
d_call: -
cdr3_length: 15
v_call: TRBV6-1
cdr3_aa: CASSEARRFTDTQYF
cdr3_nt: TGTGCCAGCAGTGAAGCGCGGCGGTTCACAGATACGCAGTATTTT

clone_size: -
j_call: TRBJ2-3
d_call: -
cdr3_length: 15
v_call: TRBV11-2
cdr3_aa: CASIRSREAYNTQYF
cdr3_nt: TGTGCCAGCATCCGAAGCCGGGAAGCCTATAATACGCAGTATTTT

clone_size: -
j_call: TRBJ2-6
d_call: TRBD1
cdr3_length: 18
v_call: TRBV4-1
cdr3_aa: CASSQVGRGLSGANVLTF
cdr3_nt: TGCGCCAGCAGCCAAGTGGGCAGGGGGCTCTCTGGGGCCAACGTCCTGACTTTC

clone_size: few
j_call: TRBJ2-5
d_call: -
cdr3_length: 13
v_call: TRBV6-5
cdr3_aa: CATRTPGRETQYF
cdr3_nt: TGTGCCACTCGGACCCCCGGAAGGGAGACCCAGTACTTC

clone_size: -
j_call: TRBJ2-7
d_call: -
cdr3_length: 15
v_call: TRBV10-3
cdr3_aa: CAISGSAAGAYEQYF
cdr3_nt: TGTGCCATCAGTGGGTCGGCGGCAGGAGCCTACGAGCAGTACTTC

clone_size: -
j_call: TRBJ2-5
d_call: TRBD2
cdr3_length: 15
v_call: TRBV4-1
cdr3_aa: CASSQGTSEGETQYF
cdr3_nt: TGCGCCAGCAGCCAAGGGACTAGCGAGGGGGAGACCCAGTACTTC

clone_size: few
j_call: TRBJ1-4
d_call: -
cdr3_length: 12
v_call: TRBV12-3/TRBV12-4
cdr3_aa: CASSFPNEKLFF
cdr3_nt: TGTGCCAGCAGTTTCCCGAATGAAAAACTGTTTTTT

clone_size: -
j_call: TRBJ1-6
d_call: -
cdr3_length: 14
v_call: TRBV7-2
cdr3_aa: CASRSGGLTSPLHF
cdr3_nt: TGTGCCAGCAGATCCGGGGGTCTTACTTCACCCCTCCACTTT

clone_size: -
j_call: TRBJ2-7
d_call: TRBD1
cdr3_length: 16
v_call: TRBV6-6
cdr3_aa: CASSQGQVGLGDEQYF
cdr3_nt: TGTGCCAGCAGCCAGGGACAGGTCGGGCTTGGGGACGAGCAGTACTTC

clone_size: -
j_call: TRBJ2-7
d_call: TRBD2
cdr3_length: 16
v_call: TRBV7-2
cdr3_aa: CASSLGIAGGPYEQYF
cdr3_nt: TGTGCCAGCAGCTTAGGAATAGCGGGAGGGCCCTACGAGCAGTACTTC

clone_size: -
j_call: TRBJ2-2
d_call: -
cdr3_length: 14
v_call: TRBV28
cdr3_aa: CASRPVGGGMKLFF
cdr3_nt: TGTGCCAGCCGTCCGGTCGGCGGGGGCATGAAGCTGTTTTTT

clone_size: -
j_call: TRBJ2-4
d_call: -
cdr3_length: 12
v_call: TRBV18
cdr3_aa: CASSPRQLEQYF
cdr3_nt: TGTGCCAGCTCACCGAGGCAACTAGAGCAGTACTTC

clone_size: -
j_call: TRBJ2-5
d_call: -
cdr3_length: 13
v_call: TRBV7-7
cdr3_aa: CASSSPALETQYF
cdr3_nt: TGTGCCAGCAGCTCCCCAGCCTTAGAGACCCAGTACTTC

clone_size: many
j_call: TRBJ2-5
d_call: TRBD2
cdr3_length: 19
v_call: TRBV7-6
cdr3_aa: CASSLATPGLAGYQETQYF
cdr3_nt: TGTGCCAGCAGCTTAGCAACTCCTGGACTAGCGGGGTACCAAGAGACCCAGTACTTC

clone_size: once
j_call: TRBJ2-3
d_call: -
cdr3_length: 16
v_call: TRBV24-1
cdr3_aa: CATSDLQRSSTDTQYF
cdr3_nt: TGTGCCACCAGTGATTTGCAAAGGTCTAGCACAGATACGCAGTATTTT

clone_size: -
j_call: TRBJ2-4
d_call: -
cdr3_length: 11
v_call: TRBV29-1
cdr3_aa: CSVVPGSIQYF
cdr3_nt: TGCAGCGTTGTACCCGGAAGCATTCAGTACTTC

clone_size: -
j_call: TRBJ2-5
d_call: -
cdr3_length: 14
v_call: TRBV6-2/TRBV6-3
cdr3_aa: CASSYRLGVYERYF
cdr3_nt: TGTGCCAGCAGTTACAGACTGGGAGTCTACGAGCGGTACTTC

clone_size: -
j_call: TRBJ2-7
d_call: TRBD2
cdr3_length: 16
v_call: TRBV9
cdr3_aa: CASSGGLADSSYEQYF
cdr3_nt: TGTGCCAGCAGCGGGGGACTAGCGGATAGCTCCTACGAGCAGTACTTC

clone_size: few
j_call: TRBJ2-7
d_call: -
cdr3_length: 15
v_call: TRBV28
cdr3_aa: CASTLRQPNLYEQYF
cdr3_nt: TGTGCCAGCACCCTGAGACAGCCTAATCTATACGAGCAGTACTTC

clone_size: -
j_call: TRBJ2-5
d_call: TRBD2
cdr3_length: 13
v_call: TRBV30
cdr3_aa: CASSGREQETQYF
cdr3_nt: TGTGCCTCGAGCGGGAGAGAGCAAGAGACCCAGTACTTC